This T cell receptor beta chain was found in a study of cytomegalovirus exposure and HLA in healthy donors. Trimming cost V 6 bases and J 0 bases; bases outside gene matches: 5. The CDR3 contains 15 residues. CDR1 is MRHNA, CDR2 SNTAGT, per germline. PCR was performed using 60 Vbeta and 13 Jbeta primers. Sequencing was performed with immunoSEQ multiplex PCR; in TCRdb, only in-frame clones are kept and a portion is missing. The table lists about 180,000 clones, 70% to 80% of them singletons, with about 1.5% in the top ten. This clone was counted a few times. The specimen was PBMCs. This receptor was taken from a man aged 18 to 30 in good health and CMV-seronegative. The chain links TRBV6-4 to TRBJ2-1, with 7 nucleotides matching TRBD2. The CDR3 coding sequence is TGTGCCAGCAGCGCGGGAGCCAGCTCCTACAATGAGCAGTTCTTC. It is translated as CASSAGASSYNEQFF.